Below, one T cell receptor beta chain is given with its context. Its antigen is currently not known. Base qualities are not recorded, but no much larger clone differs from it by a single base. The sample belongs to a study of regulatory T cells in long-lasting Graves disease (dated by TCRdb to the early 2020s). With regard to the full study: Persistent Graves' disease meant more than 5 years of antithyroid drug treatment with TSH receptor autoantibodies that stayed positive. Patients with persistent Graves' disease were compared with patients with newly diagnosed Graves' disease using TCR sequencing and RNA sequencing of peripheral blood. A total of around 35 samples underwent TCR sequencing, from about 13 patients with persistent Graves' disease and some 20 patients with newly diagnosed Graves' disease. In the clinical cohort, patients with persistent Graves' disease had used antithyroid drugs for an average of about 9.3 years. The study took place in China and was registered as a clinical trial.

Library preparation used multiplex PCR. The instrument was an Illumina HiSeq 4000. CDR3 regions were amplified by Arm-PCR with iRepertoire HTBI primers to construct TCR beta libraries. Gel purification was performed on PCR products prior to sequencing. Under the source paper's analysis protocol: Gene usage analysis of CDR3 amino acid clonotypes relied on the roughly 64 TRBV and more than twelve TRBJ segments identified across samples. COPE and FqMerger were used to merge filtered high-quality paired reads into contigs. BLAST was used to align contigs to IMGT TRBV, TRBD and TRBJ reference genes, with CDR3 defined following IMGT. Highly expanded clones were defined as clonotypes with a frequency above 0.1%. Shannon entropy was used to measure repertoire diversity, and the Gini coefficient was used to measure V-J evenness. Public clonotypes were defined as clonotypes shared by more than one individual. TCRdb redid the processing of the public reads, applying fastp at Q25 and MiXCR, and retained in-frame beta chains. CDR3 protein duplicates are merged, each entry listing the most common genes and DNA. The authors' filters were not applied to this entry. For this sample the table gives 350,000 to 450,000 distinct CDR3 sequences, of which 23% were detected only once. The top ten constitute under 35% of the sample.

The study at large found these results: Persistent patients shared more public clonotypes among themselves (around 3,000) than newly diagnosed patients did (about 900). Compared with newly diagnosed patients, persistent Graves' disease patients had lower TCR Shannon entropy and fewer highly expanded clones, which suggests clonal expansion. Preferential use of TRBV28, TRBJ1-2 and TRBJ2-5 was observed in persistent disease, whereas TRBV20-1 and TRBJ2-1 were favored in newly diagnosed disease. Peripheral blood alone was examined, since thyroid tissue, which constituted the primary lesion, could not be accessed. The authors acknowledged the small sample size as a limitation that may reduce accuracy. Sequencing and analysis were restricted to the TCR beta chain.

The time point label of this sample denotes: persistent/refractory GD, antithyroid drugs over 5 years with positive TRAb. For both TCR sequencing and RNA sequencing, RNA was extracted from PBMCs in TRIzol. Graves' disease was diagnosed according to American Thyroid Association guidelines. Patients were recruited from an endocrinology department in Xi'an, China. From each patient, 7.5 to 10 milliliters of peripheral blood was collected into an EDTA anticoagulant tube. Ficoll Paque Plus density gradient separation was used to isolate PBMCs, and no additional T cell sorting was done. An Agilent 2100 Bioanalyzer and agarose gel were used to assess RNA quality, and a NanoDrop 2000 was used to measure RNA concentration. Looking up the germline V gene (reference sequence) yields CDR1 GTSNPN and CDR2 SVGIG. CDR3 length: 14 amino acids, cysteine to phenylalanine. The sequence is cut down to CDR3 DNA, 42 bases in frame from base 1. V gives up 0 bases and J gives up 3 bases, and the segment between their germline ends measures 12 bases.

The sequence links TRBV30 to TRBJ2-7; the D region possibly corresponds to TRBD1 (6 bases align). This sample comprised peripheral blood mononuclear cells (PBMCs), obtained when the disease was refractory, from a patient treated with antithyroid drugs. The TCR originated in a woman between 35 and 50 years old with Graves disease. Donor details come from another sample of the same person, matched by shared clones. The DNA reads TGTGCCTGGAGTGTACAGGGCGGGCGCTACGAGCAGTACTTC. The translation is CAWSVQGGRYEQYF.